Listed below are T cell receptor beta chains from one sample, sequenced in a study of blood T cell repertoires in COVID-19. Produced via immunoSEQ multiplex PCR; TCRdb's table is partial and in-frame only. Of 250,000 or so clones listed, approximately 90% are singletons. Input material: PBMCs or T cells enriched from blood (not recorded which). Receptors originate from a man between 40 and 49 years old who had recovered from COVID-19. CDR3s include the opening cysteine and the closing phenylalanine or tryptophan. D genes are given only for firm matches. Only part of the rows carry a size: once, few, many, or a class if the clone is expanded.

j_call,d_call,v_call,clone_size,cdr3_aa,cdr3_nt
TRBJ1-3,.,TRBV10-2,.,CASSENPRSSGNTIYF,TGCGCCAGCAGTGAGAACCCTCGGAGCTCTGGAAACACCATATATTTT
TRBJ2-1,TRBD2,TRBV7-2,.,CASTSSLARGSSNEQFF,TGTGCCAGCACCTCTTCACTAGCGCGAGGAAGTAGCAATGAGCAGTTCTTC
TRBJ1-1,TRBD1,TRBV13,.,CASSRQGRAEAFF,TGTGCCAGCAGCCGACAGGGGAGGGCTGAAGCTTTCTTT
TRBJ1-1,TRBD1,TRBV5-4,.,CASSRGTGNTEAFF,TGTGCCAGCAGCCGAGGGACAGGGAACACTGAAGCTTTCTTT
TRBJ1-1,TRBD1,TRBV19,.,CASSRQGGNTEAFF,TGTGCCAGTAGCCGACAGGGGGGAAACACTGAAGCTTTCTTT
TRBJ1-1,TRBD1,TRBV5-6,.,CASRPGGLTEAFF,TGTGCCAGCAGACCAGGGGGGTTAACTGAAGCTTTCTTT
TRBJ1-2,TRBD1,TRBV3-1/TRBV3-2,.,CASMRETGGDKERHGYTF,TGTGCCAGCATGAGAGAGACAGGGGGGGATAAGGAACGTCATGGCTACACCTTC
TRBJ2-1,.,TRBV6-5,.,CASKRGRDEQFF,TGTGCCAGCAAACGGGGTAGGGATGAGCAGTTCTTC
TRBJ1-6,TRBD1,TRBV15,many,CATSRTGTGNSPLHF,TGTGCCACCAGCAGAACCGGGACAGGAAACTCACCCCTCCACTTT
TRBJ2-1,TRBD2,TRBV6-5,.,CASSAGTSGLNEQFF,TGTGCCAGCAGCGCCGGGACTAGCGGTCTTAATGAGCAGTTCTTC
TRBJ1-5,.,TRBV19,.,CASSIVGGNNQPQHF,TGTGCCAGTAGTATAGTGGGGGGGAACAATCAGCCCCAGCATTTT
TRBJ1-2,.,TRBV27,.,CASSLDPEGYGYTF,TGTGCCAGCAGCCTAGACCCGGAGGGTTATGGCTACACCTTC
TRBJ1-2,.,TRBV18,.,CASSPPGQYGYTF,TGTGCCAGCTCACCACCGGGGCAGTATGGCTACACCTTC
TRBJ1-5,TRBD1,TRBV28,.,CASSFTQGYQPQHF,TGTGCCAGCAGCTTCACACAGGGGTATCAGCCCCAGCATTTT
TRBJ2-1,TRBD2,TRBV7-9,.,CASGGAGPNEQFF,TGTGCCAGCGGAGGAGCGGGACCCAATGAGCAGTTCTTC
TRBJ2-1,TRBD1,TRBV5-1,.,CASSEGTVSYNEQFF,TGCGCCAGCAGCGAAGGGACAGTCTCCTACAATGAGCAGTTCTTC
TRBJ2-1,TRBD2,TRBV7-3,.,CASSSGTSGYNEQFF,TGTGCCAGCAGCTCCGGGACTAGCGGATACAATGAGCAGTTCTTC
TRBJ2-3,TRBD2,TRBV3-1/TRBV3-2,once,CASSQGLAGHTQYF,TGTGCCAGCAGCCAAGGACTAGCGGGACATACGCAGTATTTT
TRBJ2-2,.,TRBV7-6,.,CASSFAGNTGELFF,TGTGCCAGCAGCTTTGCGGGAAACACCGGGGAGCTGTTTTTT
TRBJ1-2,.,TRBV7-9,.,CASSLALARSYTF,TGTGCCAGCAGCTTAGCGCTTGCCAGGAGCTACACCTTC
TRBJ1-1,.,TRBV27,.,CASSYQGNTEAFF,TGTGCCAGCAGTTATCAGGGGAACACTGAAGCTTTCTTT
TRBJ2-3,TRBD2,TRBV18,.,CASSPWGGRSTDTQYF,TGTGCCAGCTCACCATGGGGCGGGAGGAGCACAGATACGCAGTATTTT
TRBJ2-2,.,TRBV6-2/TRBV6-3,.,CASSHNRDRELFF,TGTGCCAGCAGTCATAACAGGGACAGGGAGCTGTTTTTT
TRBJ1-5,.,TRBV30,.,CAWSNSAGQPQHF,TGTGCCTGGAGTAACTCAGCAGGTCAGCCCCAGCATTTT
TRBJ2-5,.,TRBV11-3,.,CASSLGWGDLGRETQYF,TGTGCCAGCAGCTTAGGCTGGGGGGATCTGGGTAGAGAGACCCAGTACTTC
TRBJ1-5,TRBD1,TRBV6-1,.,CASSEIPGTESYSNQPQHF,TGTGCCAGCAGTGAGATACCCGGGACAGAAAGTTATAGCAATCAGCCCCAGCATTTT
TRBJ1-1,.,TRBV5-5,.,CASSFSQNTEAFF,TGTGCCAGCAGCTTCTCACAGAACACTGAAGCTTTCTTT
TRBJ1-5,.,TRBV15,.,CATHAVSSNQPQHF,TGTGCCACACACGCAGTCTCTAGCAATCAGCCCCAGCATTTT
TRBJ2-4,.,TRBV5-1,.,CASSGGDGNIQYF,TGCGCCAGCAGCGGAGGGGACGGAAACATTCAGTACTTC
TRBJ1-6,.,TRBV5-1,.,CASSLVLGAPLHF,TGCGCCAGCAGCTTGGTTCTGGGGGCTCCCCTCCACTTT
TRBJ2-5,.,TRBV19,.,CASSPNGLGETQYF,TGTGCCAGTAGTCCGAACGGACTGGGAGAGACCCAGTACTTC
TRBJ2-7,TRBD2,TRBV5-1,.,CASSLGPTSAGEQYF,TGCGCCAGCAGCTTGGGGCCGACTAGCGCGGGGGAGCAGTACTTC
TRBJ2-7,TRBD1,TRBV6-2/TRBV6-3,.,CASSRDRGRREQYF,TGTGCCAGCAGTAGGGACAGGGGGCGGCGGGAGCAGTACTTC
TRBJ1-2,.,TRBV7-9,few,CASSLYLQGNNYGYTF,TGTGCCAGCAGCTTATATTTACAGGGTAACAACTATGGCTACACCTTC
TRBJ2-4,TRBD2,TRBV3-1/TRBV3-2,.,CASSQEAGAPKNIQYF,TGTGCCAGCAGCCAAGAAGCGGGAGCTCCCAAAAACATTCAGTACTTC
TRBJ2-2,.,TRBV5-4,few,CASSLPSALTGELFF,TGTGCCAGCAGCTTACCTAGCGCCCTTACCGGGGAGCTGTTTTTT
TRBJ2-6,.,TRBV7-2,once,CASRPGSGANVLTF,TGTGCCAGCAGACCAGGCTCTGGGGCCAACGTCCTGACTTTC
TRBJ2-5,TRBD1,TRBV5-8,few,CASSLRLRGLGETQYF,TGTGCCAGCAGCTTGAGACTTAGGGGGCTAGGAGAGACCCAGTACTTC
TRBJ2-2,.,TRBV2,.,CASSERRPEAGELFF,TGTGCCAGCAGTGAACGAAGGCCCGAGGCGGGGGAGCTGTTTTTT
TRBJ2-1,TRBD2,TRBV10-2,.,CASSEVLWAGGQDNEQFF,TGCGCCAGCAGTGAGGTCCTGTGGGCGGGGGGGCAGGACAATGAGCAGTTCTTC
TRBJ1-1,.,TRBV11-3,.,CASSSRQGSGNTEAFF,TGTGCCAGCAGTTCTCGTCAGGGCTCGGGGAACACTGAAGCTTTCTTT
TRBJ2-2,TRBD1,TRBV11-2,.,CASSPTGTANTGELFF,TGTGCCAGCAGCCCCACCGGGACAGCGAACACCGGGGAGCTGTTTTTT
TRBJ1-1,.,TRBV6-5,few,CASSYVSGGQAEAFF,TGTGCCAGCAGTTACGTATCGGGGGGCCAGGCTGAAGCTTTCTTT
TRBJ1-6,.,TRBV27,few,CASSPQGTTNSPLHF,TGTGCCAGCAGTCCACAGGGCACTACGAATTCACCCCTCCACTTT
TRBJ2-5,.,TRBV5-1,.,CASSLAVSQETQYF,TGCGCCAGCAGCTTGGCAGTGTCCCAAGAGACCCAGTACTTC
TRBJ1-5,.,TRBV19,.,CASNHDASGNQPQHF,TGTGCCAGTAACCACGATGCGTCGGGCAATCAGCCCCAGCATTTT
TRBJ1-2,.,TRBV13,.,CASVGRQTNNYGYTF,TGTGCCAGCGTCGGTAGGCAGACAAATAACTATGGCTACACCTTC
TRBJ2-5,TRBD1,TRBV7-9,.,CASSSDRGLYQETQYF,TGTGCCAGCAGCTCAGACAGGGGGCTTTACCAAGAGACCCAGTACTTC
TRBJ1-3,.,TRBV19,.,CASSLSKSSGNTIYF,TGTGCCAGTAGTTTGTCCAAGAGCTCTGGAAACACCATATATTTT
TRBJ2-7,TRBD1,TRBV11-3,.,CASRRADRAPYYEQYF,TGTGCCAGCAGGAGAGCGGACAGGGCCCCATACTACGAGCAGTACTTC
TRBJ2-3,.,TRBV7-3,once,CASSSSGTSTDTQYF,TGTGCCAGCAGCTCCAGCGGAACTAGCACAGATACGCAGTATTTT
TRBJ1-6,.,TRBV19,.,CASTSDTEINSPLHF,TGTGCCAGTACCTCGGACACCGAAATTAATTCACCCCTCCACTTT
TRBJ1-2,TRBD1,TRBV7-2,.,CASRPGQGPGGLYGYTF,TGTGCCAGCAGGCCGGGACAGGGGCCCGGGGGACTCTATGGCTACACCTTC
TRBJ1-2,.,TRBV9,.,CASSAANPATRGYTF,TGTGCCAGCAGCGCAGCAAACCCAGCGACCCGCGGCTACACCTTC